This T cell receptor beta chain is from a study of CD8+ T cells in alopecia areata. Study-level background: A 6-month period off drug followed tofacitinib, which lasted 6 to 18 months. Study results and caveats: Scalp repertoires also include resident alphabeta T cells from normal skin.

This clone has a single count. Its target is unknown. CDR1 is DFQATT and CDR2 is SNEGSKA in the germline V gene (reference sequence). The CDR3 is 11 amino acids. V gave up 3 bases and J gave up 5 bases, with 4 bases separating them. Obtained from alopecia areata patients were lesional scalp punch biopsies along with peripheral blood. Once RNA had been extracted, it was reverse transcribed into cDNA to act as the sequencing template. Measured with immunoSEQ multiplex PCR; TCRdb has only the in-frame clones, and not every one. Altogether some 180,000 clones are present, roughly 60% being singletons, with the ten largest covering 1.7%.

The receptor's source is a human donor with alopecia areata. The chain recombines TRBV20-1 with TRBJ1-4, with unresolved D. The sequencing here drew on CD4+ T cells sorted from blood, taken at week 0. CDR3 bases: TGCAGTGCTAGGCAGAATGAAAAACTGTTTTTT. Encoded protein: CSARQNEKLFF.